A single sample gave rise to the 8 T cell receptor beta chains below, sequenced in a study of beta chain features in type 1 diabetes. TCRB transcripts that were expressed got sequenced, as all of the isolated RNA had been reverse transcribed. Clones were read by immunoSEQ multiplex PCR, and TCRdb kept only the in-frame ones, dropping some. Of approximately 70,000 clones in the sample, more than 45% were seen once. Which antigens these TCRs recognize remains unknown. Study-level findings and limits: Type 1 diabetes patients had TCRB CDR3s that were shorter (moderately but significantly so) in all four CD4+ subsets.

Material: central memory CD4+ T cells from blood. Receptors originate from a man between 25 and 39 years old with type 1 diabetes.

The CDR3 DNA reads as TGTGCCAGCAGCTTGAAACGGGATGGGCCTACTAACTATGGCTACACCTTC. Protein sequence: CASSLKRDGPTNYGYTF. This sequence joins TRBV5-4 and TRBJ1-2; D gene ambiguous. Germline assignment: CDR1 SGHNT and CDR2 YYREEE (reference sequence). Trimming shortened V by 1 base and J by 0 bases, and 16 bases separated the two germline ends. The CDR3 runs to 17 residues.

J is TRBJ2-3 and V is TRBV9; D perhaps matches TRBD2 (6 bases). Germline V lookup: CDR1 SGDLS, CDR2 YYNGEE. V was pared by 0 bases and J by 1 base, with 18 bases between. The CDR3 covers 18 residues. CDR3 region: CASSVAEALWRGTDTQYF. CDR3 sequence (DNA): TGTGCCAGCAGCGTAGCTGAGGCCCTTTGGAGGGGCACAGATACGCAGTATTTT.

The chain is built from TRBV10-3 and TRBJ1-6; D unresolved. This CDR3 is built from 14 residues. Trimming removed 3 bases at V and 14 bases at J, with 17 bases between. Germline CDR1 ENHRY, CDR2 SYGVKD. The CDR3 loop is CAISERIPLSALHF. The DNA of the CDR3 is TGTGCCATCAGTGAACGTATTCCCCTTTCGGCCCTCCACTTT.

The chain carries TRBV27 and TRBJ1-1; 7 nucleotides agree with TRBD1. The V segment lost 5 bases and the J segment 4 bases; nucleotides outside the gene matches: 7. In germline, CDR1 is MNHEY, CDR2 SMNVEV (reference sequence). CDR3 length: 14 residues. The CDR3 DNA reads as TGTGCCAGCAGTGCGACTAACAGGGGCACTGAAGCTTTCTTT. It translates to CASSATNRGTEAFF.

This chain connects TRBV6-5 to TRBJ2-5; TRBD2 agrees at 11 bases. Germline V gene lookup returns CDR1 MNHEY and CDR2 SVGAGI. This CDR3 has 14 residues. Trimming cost V 6 bases and J 4 bases; bases outside gene matches: 4. In DNA, the CDR3 is TGTGCCAGCAGAGATAGCGGGGGGGCAGAGACCCAGTACTTC. This codes for CASRDSGGAETQYF.

This clone was seen more than once but under ten times. This chain connects TRBV25-1 to TRBJ1-2; D unclear. The V gene's germline CDR1 is MGHDK and CDR2 SYGVNS. V lost 2 bases and J 2 bases, leaving 9 bases between the germline ends. This CDR3 is built from 14 residues. The CDR3 coding sequence is TGTGCCAGCAGTGAAGATGGCAGAAACTATGGCTACACCTTC. As protein: CASSEDGRNYGYTF.

This chain links TRBV5-4 with TRBJ2-7; 8 bases map to TRBD1. V trimming: 3 bases; J trimming: 3 bases; junction bases outside the gene matches: 2. Per the germline V gene, CDR1 is SGHNT and CDR2 is YYREEE (reference sequence). The CDR3 has 13 amino acids. This CDR3 reads CASSSGQDYEQYF. In DNA form, the CDR3 reads TGTGCCAGCAGCTCGGGACAGGACTACGAGCAGTACTTC.

This sequence joins TRBV6-5 and TRBJ1-2, with D perhaps matching TRBD1 (6 bases). CDR1 is MNHEY and CDR2 is SVGAGI in the germline V gene. This CDR3 has 15 residues. The V gene lost 0 bases and the J gene lost 4 bases, with 12 bases spanning the gap. The CDR3 DNA reads TGTGCCAGCAGTTACTCCACAGGGAAAGGCTATGGCTACACCTTC. Protein product: CASSYSTGKGYGYTF.